This T cell receptor (beta chain) was identified during a study of control samples from healthy donors and cancer patients. Sequencing was performed with immunoSEQ multiplex PCR; in TCRdb, only in-frame clones are kept and a portion is missing. The profile covers approximately 100,000 clones, with 80% to 90% appearing a single time and roughly 14% taken by the ten largest. The TCR was taken from a man aged 25-40 years in good health. The sample was blood.

CDR3 residues: CASSRTPGPQHF. The CDR3 region has the DNA TGTGCCAGTAGTAGAACCCCAGGGCCCCAGCATTTT. This chain connects TRBV19 to TRBJ1-5; D is uncertain. Germline V gene lookup returns CDR1 LNHDA and CDR2 SQIVND (reference sequence). V lost 4 bases to trimming and J lost 9 bases, with 10 bases between them. This CDR3 is 12 amino acids long.